Shown below are 10 T cell receptor beta chains from a single sample sequenced in a study of T cells in Graves' hyperthyroidism and ophthalmopathy. Using RNA transcripts as the source, TCR beta CDR3 regions were amplified. Researchers ran a first-round RT-PCR on the TCR CDR3 using the HTBI primer set. TCRdb passed the multiplex PCR reads through MiXCR, listing each CDR3 protein once. This sample has a few hundred thousand distinct CDR3 sequences, with 46% found just once. The sequenced sample consisted of peripheral blood or thyroid tissue (not recorded which). Receptors originate from an adult woman with Graves' disease, either hyperthyroidism or ophthalmopathy (not recorded which).

The rearrangement uses TRBV20-1 and TRBJ2-5, with D perhaps matching TRBD1 or TRBD2 (6 bases each). The ends were cut back, 3 bases at V and 5 bases at J, with 13 bases in the middle. This CDR3 is 13 amino acids long. Looked up from germline, CDR1 is DFQATT and CDR2 is SNEGSKA (reference sequence). The CDR3 DNA follows: TGCAGTGCTAGGATAACAGGGAGGGAGACCCAGTACTTC. Protein product: CSARITGRETQYF.

The chain recombines TRBV25-1 with TRBJ2-5; 7 bases are a match to TRBD1. Per germline, CDR1 MGHDK and CDR2 SYGVNS. The CDR3 contains 14 residues. The ends lost 5 bases at V and 0 bases at J; junction bases unmatched: 3. CDR3 sequence (DNA): TGTGCCAGCAGTCCGGGACAGCACCAAGAGACCCAGTACTTC. The encoded protein is CASSPGQHQETQYF.

The chain joins TRBV7-9 to TRBJ2-7; D tentatively fits TRBD1 or TRBD2 (5 bases each). Germline values: CDR1 SEHNR, CDR2 FQNEAQ (reference sequence). The CDR3 is 13 residues long. Trimming pared 7 bases from V and 4 bases from J, leaving 14 bases between. The CDR3 DNA follows: TGTGCCAGCATCCCGGAAGGGGAGTACGAGCAGTACTTC. This codes for CASIPEGEYEQYF.

About this clonotype itself: A read error may be the cause here, since a much bigger clone is one base away. The chain combines TRBV3-2 with TRBJ2-2. TRBV3-2 is an annotated pseudogene. This CDR3 is built from 14 residues. CDR3 nucleotide sequence: TGTGCCAGCAGCCGTGAATCGAACACCGGGGAGCTGCTTTTT. Encoded protein: CASSRESNTGELLF.

In its sample, this clonotype was seen a few times. The chain joins TRBV4-1 to TRBJ2-7; tentative D call: TRBD1 (6 bases). V was clipped by 0 bases and J by 2 bases, with 14 bases between them. Per germline, CDR1 MGHRA and CDR2 YSYEKL. The CDR3 contains 16 residues. Here the CDR3 reads CASSQDSPDSTYEQYF. In DNA, the CDR3 is TGCGCCAGCAGCCAAGATTCCCCGGACAGCACCTACGAGCAGTACTTC.

This clonotype was seen a handful of times. The V call is TRBV7-8, the J call TRBJ1-1; D is perhaps TRBD1 (6 bases). V was pared by 3 bases and J by 4 bases, with 15 bases between. This CDR3 has 15 residues. Germline CDR1 is SGHVS and CDR2 is FQNEAQ. In nucleotides, the CDR3 is TGTGCCAGCAGCTTCATGTCAGGGGCCGCCACTGAAGCTTTCTTT. It is translated as CASSFMSGAATEAFF.

There are a few counts of this clonotype. This rearrangement joins TRBV25-1 to TRBJ1-5; D gene uncertain. CDR3 length: 16 amino acids. V was shortened by 1 base and J by 2 bases, with 12 bases between the two germline ends. Per the germline V gene, CDR1 is MGHDK and CDR2 is SYGVNS. CDR3 sequence reads: CASSEWGGSGNQPQHF. For the CDR3, the DNA is TGTGCCAGCAGTGAATGGGGAGGGTCGGGCAATCAGCCCCAGCATTTT.

This clonotype was seen repeatedly, ten times or more. This rearrangement joins TRBV4-1 to TRBJ2-7; 13 bases are shared with TRBD2. V dropped 5 bases and J dropped 4; count of bases not matched to a gene: 20. Germline-derived CDR1 and CDR2 are MGHRA and YSYEKL. The CDR3 extends over 20 amino acids. The CDR3 coding sequence is TGCGCCAGCAGCGTAGGTCCGAGGGGACTAGCGGGAACCCCGTGGTACGAGCAGTACTTC. It yields the protein CASSVGPRGLAGTPWYEQYF.

The chain recombines TRBV5-1 with TRBJ1-1; 9 bases match TRBD1. CDR3 length: 11 amino acids. Germline V gives CDR1 SGHRS, CDR2 YFSETQ. Losses at the gene ends were 6 bases for V and 11 bases for J; bases not matched to a gene: 5. CDR3 sequence (DNA): TGCGCCAGCACCCAGGGGACAGGGGCTTTCTTT. Its translation is CASTQGTGAFF.

The V call is TRBV20-1, the J call TRBJ2-6; TRBD1 matches 7 bases. This CDR3 has 15 residues. Germline CDR1 is DFQATT and CDR2 is SNEGSKA (reference sequence). V lost 4 bases, J lost 0 bases, and 3 bases stayed unmatched. The CDR3 reads CSATDRISGANVLTF. Written as DNA, the CDR3 is TGCAGTGCTACGGACAGGATCTCTGGGGCCAACGTCCTGACTTTC.